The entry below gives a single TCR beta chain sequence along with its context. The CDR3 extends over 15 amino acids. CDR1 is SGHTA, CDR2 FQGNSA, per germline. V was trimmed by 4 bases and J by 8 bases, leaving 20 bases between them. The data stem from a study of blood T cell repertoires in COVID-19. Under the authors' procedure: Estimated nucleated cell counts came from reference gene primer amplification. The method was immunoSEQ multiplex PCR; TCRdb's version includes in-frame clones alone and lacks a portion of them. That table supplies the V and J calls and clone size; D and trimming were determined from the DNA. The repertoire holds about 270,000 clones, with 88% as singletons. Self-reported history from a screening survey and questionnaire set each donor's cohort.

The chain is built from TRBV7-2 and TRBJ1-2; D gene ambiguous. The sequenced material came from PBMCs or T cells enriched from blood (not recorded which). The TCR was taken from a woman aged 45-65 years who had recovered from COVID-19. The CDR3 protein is CASSYSGSLREGYTF. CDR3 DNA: TGTGCCAGCAGCTATTCCGGGTCCCTGAGAGAGGGCTACACCTTC.